This is a list of T cell receptor beta chains from one sample in a study of T-cell memory formation after mild COVID-19. One entry per CDR3 protein results from TCRdb running MiXCR on the 5' RACE reads. Of 400,000 to 550,000 distinct CDR3 sequences detected, about 23% appear once; the ten largest clones hold about an eighth. Material: PBMCs or a T cell subset sorted from them (not recorded which). The receptors were sampled from an adult woman who had mild COVID-19 (a few samples of this study predate the infection). Cell type and time point are not known. Both conserved end residues are trimmed from each CDR3.

v_gene,j_gene,CDR3aa
TRBV7-2,TRBJ2-5,ASSSGSEETQY
TRBV2,TRBJ1-1,ASRFTGGPEAF
TRBV12-3/TRBV12-4,TRBJ1-2,ASSLISVSYGYT
TRBV24-1,TRBJ2-2,ATRNSGANTGELF
TRBV18,TRBJ2-3,ASSPGGPFDTQY
TRBV12-3/TRBV12-4,TRBJ2-2,ASSYRDTGELF
TRBV4-1,TRBJ2-7,ASRPGLAGGREVNEQY
TRBV7-9,TRBJ2-7,ASSQDSYYEQY
TRBV4-3,TRBJ1-2,ASSQKKLEGNYGYT
TRBV6-1,TRBJ2-2,ASPSWGTGSTGELF
TRBV20-1,TRBJ2-5,SALAWPSEETQY
TRBV6-5,TRBJ2-7,ASRQWDRDNSLSYEQY
TRBV5-1,TRBJ2-1,ASSSGHGTSSYNEQF
TRBV20-1,TRBJ2-7,SAGVPPNEQY
TRBV29-1,TRBJ1-1,SVVLRVVDTEAF
TRBV5-1,TRBJ1-3,ASSLEVSGNTIY
TRBV5-1,TRBJ2-7,ASRTTGQSSYEQY
TRBV20-1,TRBJ1-4,SARDSRARTEKLF
TRBV20-1,TRBJ2-3,SAYGVSTDTQY
TRBV5-1,TRBJ1-1,ASSLEGSTEAF
TRBV7-8,TRBJ2-7,ASRGTGLYEQY
TRBV7-3,TRBJ2-3,ASSSSGRGDTQY
TRBV12-3/TRBV12-4,TRBJ2-3,ASGGVAGNADTQY
TRBV5-1,TRBJ2-3,ASSLDGWGTDTQY
TRBV9,TRBJ2-5,ASSPLASQETQY
TRBV7-2,TRBJ2-7,ASSLGGKSYEQY
TRBV5-1,TRBJ1-1,ASSRETGVNTEAF
TRBV29-1,TRBJ2-1,SVAGAGGAYNEQF
TRBV6-2/TRBV6-3,TRBJ2-7,ASSYSNRRSYEQY
TRBV6-2/TRBV6-3,TRBJ1-1,ASSYDGTSKYEAF
TRBV9,TRBJ1-2,ASSVDSSYGYT
TRBV7-6,TRBJ2-5,ASSLAGGGGAETQY
TRBV7-8,TRBJ2-7,ASSLGTGVTYEQY
TRBV3-1,TRBJ2-1,ASSQNTFVGSYNEQF
TRBV29-1,TRBJ2-7,SVIDSGKSSYEQY
TRBV24-1,TRBJ1-2,ATSDLVGKDGYT
TRBV7-6,TRBJ2-7,ASSSRESYEQY
TRBV5-6,TRBJ2-3,ASSFPGLAGEGTDTQY
TRBV12-3/TRBV12-4,TRBJ1-1,ASSQRGDRGPAPF
TRBV2,TRBJ2-1,ARRGLAGVNEQF
TRBV3-1,TRBJ1-5,ASSWGQENQPQH
TRBV29-1,TRBJ1-5,SVRTGTSNQPQH
TRBV25-1,TRBJ2-7,ASSDEVGGQGGSYEQY
TRBV20-1,TRBJ2-1,SARSWGDTYNEQF
TRBV5-6,TRBJ2-7,ASSFLDRFSEEY
TRBV2,TRBJ1-2,ASDNLGGGYGYT
TRBV7-9,TRBJ2-7,ASSPSSNAYEQY
TRBV7-8,TRBJ2-1,ASSLGLAGGDNEQF
TRBV19,TRBJ1-5,ASSGRAYSKQPQH
TRBV6-5,TRBJ2-5,ASNRGGETQY
TRBV7-8,TRBJ2-2,ASSLEQGESTGELF